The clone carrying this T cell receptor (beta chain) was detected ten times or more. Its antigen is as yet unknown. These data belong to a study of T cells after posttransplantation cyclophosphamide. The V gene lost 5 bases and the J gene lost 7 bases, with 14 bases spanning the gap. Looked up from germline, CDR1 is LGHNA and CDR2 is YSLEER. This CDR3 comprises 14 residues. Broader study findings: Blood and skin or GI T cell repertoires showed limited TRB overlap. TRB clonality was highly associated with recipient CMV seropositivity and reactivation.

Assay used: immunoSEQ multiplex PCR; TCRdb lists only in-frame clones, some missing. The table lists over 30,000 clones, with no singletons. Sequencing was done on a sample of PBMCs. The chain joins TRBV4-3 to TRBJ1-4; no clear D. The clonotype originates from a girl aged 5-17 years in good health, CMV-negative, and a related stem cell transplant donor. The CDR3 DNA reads TGCGCCAGCAGCGCAAGCGGTCTCAGTGAAAAACTGTTTTTT. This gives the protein CASSASGLSEKLFF.